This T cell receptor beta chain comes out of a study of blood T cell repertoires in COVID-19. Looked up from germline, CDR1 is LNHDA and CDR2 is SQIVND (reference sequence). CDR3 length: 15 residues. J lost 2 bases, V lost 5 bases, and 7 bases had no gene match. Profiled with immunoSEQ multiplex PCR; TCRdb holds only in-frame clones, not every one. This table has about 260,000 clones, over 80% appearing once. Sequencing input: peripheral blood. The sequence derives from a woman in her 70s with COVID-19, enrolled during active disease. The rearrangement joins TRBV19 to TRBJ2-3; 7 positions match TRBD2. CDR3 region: CASSHSSGVTDTQYF. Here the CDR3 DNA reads TGTGCCAGTAGTCACTCTAGCGGAGTCACAGATACGCAGTATTTT.